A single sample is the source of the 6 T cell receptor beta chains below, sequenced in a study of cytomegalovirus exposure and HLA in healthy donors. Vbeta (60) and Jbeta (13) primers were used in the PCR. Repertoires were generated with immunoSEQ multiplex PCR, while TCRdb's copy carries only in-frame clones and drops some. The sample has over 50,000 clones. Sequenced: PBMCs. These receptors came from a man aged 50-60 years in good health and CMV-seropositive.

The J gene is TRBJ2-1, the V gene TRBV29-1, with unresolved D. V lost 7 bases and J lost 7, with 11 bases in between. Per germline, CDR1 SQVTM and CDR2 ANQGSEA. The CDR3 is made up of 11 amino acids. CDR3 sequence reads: CSGGERNEQFF. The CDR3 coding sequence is TGCAGCGGCGGCGAAAGGAATGAGCAGTTCTTC.

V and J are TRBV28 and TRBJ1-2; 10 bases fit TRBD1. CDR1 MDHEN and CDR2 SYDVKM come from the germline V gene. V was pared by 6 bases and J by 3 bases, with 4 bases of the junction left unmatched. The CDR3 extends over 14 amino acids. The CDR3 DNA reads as TGTGCCAGCAGGACAGGGGGCAATGACTATGGCTACACCTTC. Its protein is CASRTGGNDYGYTF.

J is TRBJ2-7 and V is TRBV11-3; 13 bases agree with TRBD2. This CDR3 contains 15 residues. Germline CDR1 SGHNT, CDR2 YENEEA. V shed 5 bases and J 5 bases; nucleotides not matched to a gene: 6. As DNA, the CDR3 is TGTGCCAGCAGCCCGGGACTAGCGGGGTTTGACGAGCAGTACTTC. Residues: CASSPGLAGFDEQYF.

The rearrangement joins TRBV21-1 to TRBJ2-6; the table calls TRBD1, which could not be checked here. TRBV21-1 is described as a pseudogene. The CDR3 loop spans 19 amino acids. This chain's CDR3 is CASSKAGTGGASGANVLTF. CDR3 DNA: TGTGCCAGCAGCAAAGCCGGGACAGGGGGCGCCTCTGGGGCCAACGTCCTGACTTTC.

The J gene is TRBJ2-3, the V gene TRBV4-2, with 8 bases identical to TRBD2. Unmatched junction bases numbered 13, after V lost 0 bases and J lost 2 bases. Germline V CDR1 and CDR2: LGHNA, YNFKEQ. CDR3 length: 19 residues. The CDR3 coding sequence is TGTGCCAGCAGCCAAGATCCCAGCGGGAGAGGGGGGCTCACAGATACGCAGTATTTT. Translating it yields CASSQDPSGRGGLTDTQYF.

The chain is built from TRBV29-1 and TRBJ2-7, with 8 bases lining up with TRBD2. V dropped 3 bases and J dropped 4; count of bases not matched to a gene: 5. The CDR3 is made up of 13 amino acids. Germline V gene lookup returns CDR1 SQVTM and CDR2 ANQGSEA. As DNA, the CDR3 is TGCAGCGTTGATAGCCGGGAGGGGTACGAGCAGTACTTC. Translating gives CSVDSREGYEQYF.